The present T cell receptor (beta chain) was sequenced within a study of identical twins. Study observations and caveats: The authors drew conclusions from cross-sectional statistical analysis rather than following the same donors.

This clonotype appeared a few times. Antigen specificity is unknown. Using its own MiXCR run on the 5' RACE reads, TCRdb lists one record per CDR3 protein. The table lists fewer than 250,000 distinct CDR3 sequences, 6% to 8.5% of them singletons, with 5.4% in the top ten. These data also featured in a second study, about yellow fever vaccine responses in identical twins.

The sequenced sample was CD8+ T cells sorted from blood. The clonotype comes from a woman under 30 in good health.

CDR3 in amino acids: CASSQAERVGTTGELFF. The DNA for the CDR3 is TGTGCCAGCAGCCAAGCTGAACGGGTGGGGACCACCGGGGAGCTGTTTTTT. V is TRBV3-1 and J is TRBJ2-2; TRBD1 or TRBD2 may be the D gene (5 bases each). The CDR3 is made up of 17 amino acids. The germline gives CDR1 LGHDT, CDR2 YNNKEL (reference sequence). Trimming left V 1 base short and J 4 bases short, with 16 bases between.